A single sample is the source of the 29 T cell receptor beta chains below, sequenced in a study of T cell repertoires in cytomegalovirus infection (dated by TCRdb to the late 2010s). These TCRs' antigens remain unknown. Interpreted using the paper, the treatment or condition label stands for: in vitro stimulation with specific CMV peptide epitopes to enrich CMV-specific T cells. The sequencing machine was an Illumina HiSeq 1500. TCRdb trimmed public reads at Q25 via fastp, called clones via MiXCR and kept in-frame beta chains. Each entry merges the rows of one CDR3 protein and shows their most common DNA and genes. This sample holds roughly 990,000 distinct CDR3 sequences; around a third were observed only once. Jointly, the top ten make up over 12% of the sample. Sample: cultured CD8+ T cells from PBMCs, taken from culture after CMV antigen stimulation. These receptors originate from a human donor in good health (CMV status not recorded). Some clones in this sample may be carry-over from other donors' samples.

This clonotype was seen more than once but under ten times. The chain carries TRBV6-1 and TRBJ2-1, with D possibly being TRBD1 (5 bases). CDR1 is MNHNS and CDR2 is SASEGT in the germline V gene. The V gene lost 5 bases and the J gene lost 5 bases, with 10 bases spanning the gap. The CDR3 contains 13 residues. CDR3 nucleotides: TGTGCCAGCAGTCCCAGGGATGACAATGAGCAGTTCTTC. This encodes CASSPRDDNEQFF.

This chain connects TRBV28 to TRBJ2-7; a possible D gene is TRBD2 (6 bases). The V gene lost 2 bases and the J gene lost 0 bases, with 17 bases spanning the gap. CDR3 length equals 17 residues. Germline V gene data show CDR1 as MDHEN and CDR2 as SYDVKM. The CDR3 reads CASSLLGAGTFSYEQYV. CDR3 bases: TGTGCCAGCAGTTTACTGGGAGCGGGTACCTTCTCCTACGAGCAGTACGTC.

This chain's CDR3 is CASASLAGEQYV. CDR3 sequence (DNA): TGTGCCAGCGCCTCACTAGCCGGCGAGCAGTACGTC. V gene TRBV6-5 combines with J gene TRBJ2-7; TRBD2 is a possible D gene (6 bases). The germline V and J ends were trimmed by 8 bases and 6 bases, with 14 bases remaining between them. The CDR3 totals 12 residues. Germline V gene lookup returns CDR1 MNHEY and CDR2 SVGAGI.

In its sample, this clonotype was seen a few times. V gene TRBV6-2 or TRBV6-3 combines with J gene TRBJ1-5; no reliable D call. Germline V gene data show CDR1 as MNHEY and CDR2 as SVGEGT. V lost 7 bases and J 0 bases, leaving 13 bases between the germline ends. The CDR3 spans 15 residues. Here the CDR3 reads CASIEDPYSNQPQHF. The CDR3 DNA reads TGTGCCAGCATTGAAGACCCTTATAGCAATCAGCCCCAGCATTTT.

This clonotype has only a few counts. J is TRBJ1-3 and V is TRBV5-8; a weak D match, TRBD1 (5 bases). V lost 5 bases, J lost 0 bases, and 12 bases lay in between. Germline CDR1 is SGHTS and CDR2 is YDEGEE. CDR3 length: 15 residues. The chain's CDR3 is CASSFDRNSGNTIYF. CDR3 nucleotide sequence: TGTGCCAGCAGTTTCGACAGAAACTCTGGAAACACCATATATTTT.

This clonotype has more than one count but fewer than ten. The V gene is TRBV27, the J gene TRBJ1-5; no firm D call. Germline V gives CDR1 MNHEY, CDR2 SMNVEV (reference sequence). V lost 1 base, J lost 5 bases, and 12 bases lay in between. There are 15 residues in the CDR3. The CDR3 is CASSLYWGVDQPQHF. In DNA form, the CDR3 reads TGTGCCAGCAGTTTATATTGGGGAGTTGATCAGCCCCAGCATTTT.

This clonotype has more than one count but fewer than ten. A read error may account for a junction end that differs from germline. This CDR3 is CASRLDNAYNEQFF. CDR3 in DNA: TGTGCCAGCCGCTTGGACAACGCCTACAATGAGCAGTTCTTC. The chain recombines TRBV5-6 with TRBJ2-1; TRBD1 is a possible D gene (5 bases). Germline loops: CDR1 SGHDT, CDR2 YYEEEE. This CDR3 has 14 amino acids.

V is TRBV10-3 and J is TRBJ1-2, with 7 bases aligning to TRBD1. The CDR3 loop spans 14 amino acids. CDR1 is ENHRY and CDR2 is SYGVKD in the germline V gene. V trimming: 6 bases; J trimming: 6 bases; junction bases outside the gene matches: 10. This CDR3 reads CAISYIDRADGYTF. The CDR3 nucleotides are TGTGCCATCAGCTACATCGACAGGGCAGATGGCTACACCTTC.

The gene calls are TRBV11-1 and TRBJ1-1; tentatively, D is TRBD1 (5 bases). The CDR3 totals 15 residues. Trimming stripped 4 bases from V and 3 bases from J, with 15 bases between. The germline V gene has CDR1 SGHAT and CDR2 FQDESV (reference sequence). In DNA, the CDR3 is TGTGCCAGCAGCTCGGCAGGGAACGGGTACACTGAAGCTTTCTTT. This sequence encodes CASSSAGNGYTEAFF.

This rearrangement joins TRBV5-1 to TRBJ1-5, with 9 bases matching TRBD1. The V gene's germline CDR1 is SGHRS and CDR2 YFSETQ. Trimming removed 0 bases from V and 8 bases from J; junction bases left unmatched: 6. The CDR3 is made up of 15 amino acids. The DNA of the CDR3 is TGCGCCAGCAGCTTGGGACAGGGGGGTTTCGAGCCCCAGCATTTT. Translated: CASSLGQGGFEPQHF.

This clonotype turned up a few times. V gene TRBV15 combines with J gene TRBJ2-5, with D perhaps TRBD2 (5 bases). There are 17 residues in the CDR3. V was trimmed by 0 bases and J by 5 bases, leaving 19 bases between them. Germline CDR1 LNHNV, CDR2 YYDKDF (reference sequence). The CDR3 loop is CATSRDRREWTGETQYF. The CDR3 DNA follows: TGTGCCACCAGCAGAGATAGAAGGGAATGGACGGGGGAGACCCAGTACTTC.

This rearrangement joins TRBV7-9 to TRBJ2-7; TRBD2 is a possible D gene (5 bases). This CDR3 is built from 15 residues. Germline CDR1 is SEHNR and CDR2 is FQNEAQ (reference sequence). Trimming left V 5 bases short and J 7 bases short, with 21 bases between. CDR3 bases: TGTGCCAGCAGCCCCCTCCCGGGATCTGATACAGAGCAGTACTTC. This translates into CASSPLPGSDTEQYF.

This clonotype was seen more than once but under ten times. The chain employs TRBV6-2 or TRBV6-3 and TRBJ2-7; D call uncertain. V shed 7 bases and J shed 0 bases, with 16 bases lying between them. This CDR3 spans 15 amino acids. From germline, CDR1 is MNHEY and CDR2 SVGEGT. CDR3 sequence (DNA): TGTGCCAGCACCCAATCCCATCCTAGCTCCTACGAGCAGTACGTC. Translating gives CASTQSHPSSYEQYV.

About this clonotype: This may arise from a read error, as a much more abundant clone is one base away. The CDR3 sequence: CASSTGGSGANVPTF. Written as DNA, the CDR3 is TGTGCCAGCAGTACAGGGGGCTCTGGGGCCAACGTCCCGACTTTC. The rearrangement joins TRBV12-3 or TRBV12-4 to TRBJ2-6, with TRBD1 identical over 9 bases. This CDR3 comprises 15 residues.

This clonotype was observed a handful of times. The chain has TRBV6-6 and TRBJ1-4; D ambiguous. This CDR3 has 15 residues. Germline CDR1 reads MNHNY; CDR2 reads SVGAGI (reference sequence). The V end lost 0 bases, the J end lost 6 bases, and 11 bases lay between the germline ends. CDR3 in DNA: TGTGCCAGCAGTTACTCGTTGGAAATCGATGAAAAACTGTTTTTT. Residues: CASSYSLEIDEKLFF.

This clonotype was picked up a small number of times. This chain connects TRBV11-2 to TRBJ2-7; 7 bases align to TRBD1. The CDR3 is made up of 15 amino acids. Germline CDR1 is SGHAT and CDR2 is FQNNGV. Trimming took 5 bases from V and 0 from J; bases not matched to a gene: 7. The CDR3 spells CASSPTGVPSYEQYF. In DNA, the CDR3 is TGTGCCAGCAGCCCTACAGGGGTTCCCTCCTACGAGCAGTACTTC.

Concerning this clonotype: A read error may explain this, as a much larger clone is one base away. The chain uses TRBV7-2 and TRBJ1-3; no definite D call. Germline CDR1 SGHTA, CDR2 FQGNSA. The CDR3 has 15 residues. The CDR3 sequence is CVSSYAFSGGNTIYF. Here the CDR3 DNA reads TGTGTCAGCAGCTACGCCTTCTCTGGGGGAAACACCATATATTTT.

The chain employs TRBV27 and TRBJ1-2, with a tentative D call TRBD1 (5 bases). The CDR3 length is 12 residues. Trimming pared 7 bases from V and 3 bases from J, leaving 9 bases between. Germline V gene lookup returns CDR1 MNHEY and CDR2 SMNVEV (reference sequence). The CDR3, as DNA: TGTGCCAGCAAGACAGCAGACTATGGCTACACCTTC. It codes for CASKTADYGYTF.

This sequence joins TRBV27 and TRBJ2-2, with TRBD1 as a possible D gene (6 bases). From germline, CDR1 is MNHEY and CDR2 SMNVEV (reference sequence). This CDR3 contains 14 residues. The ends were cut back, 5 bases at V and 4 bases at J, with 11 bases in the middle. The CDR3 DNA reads TGTGCCAGCAGTATAACAGGGTTCACCGGGGAGCTGTTTTTT. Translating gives CASSITGFTGELFF.

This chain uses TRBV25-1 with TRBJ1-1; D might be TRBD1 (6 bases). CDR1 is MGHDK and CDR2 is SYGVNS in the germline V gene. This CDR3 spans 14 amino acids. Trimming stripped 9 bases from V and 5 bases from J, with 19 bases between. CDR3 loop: CASKYGGGNTEAFF. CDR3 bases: TGTGCCAGTAAATACGGGGGCGGGAATACTGAAGCTTTCTTT.

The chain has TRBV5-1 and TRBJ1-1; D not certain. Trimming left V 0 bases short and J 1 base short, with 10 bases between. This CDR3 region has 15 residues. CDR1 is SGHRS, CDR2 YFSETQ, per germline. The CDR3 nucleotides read TGCGCCAGCAGCTTGGTGACACAATCGAACACTGAAGCTTTCTTT. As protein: CASSLVTQSNTEAFF.

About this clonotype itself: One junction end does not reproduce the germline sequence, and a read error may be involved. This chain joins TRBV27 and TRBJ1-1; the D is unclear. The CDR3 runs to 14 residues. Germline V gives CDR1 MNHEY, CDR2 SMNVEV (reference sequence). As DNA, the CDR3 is TGTGCCAGCAGTTCCGGGGTGGAGAACACTGATGCTTTCTTT. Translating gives CASSSGVENTDAFF.

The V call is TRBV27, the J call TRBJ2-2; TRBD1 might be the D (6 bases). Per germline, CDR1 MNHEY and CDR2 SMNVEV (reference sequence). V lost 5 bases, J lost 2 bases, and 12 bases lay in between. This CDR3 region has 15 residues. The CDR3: CASSEDRLNTGELFF. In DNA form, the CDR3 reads TGTGCCAGCAGTGAAGACAGGCTTAACACCGGGGAGCTGTTTTTT.

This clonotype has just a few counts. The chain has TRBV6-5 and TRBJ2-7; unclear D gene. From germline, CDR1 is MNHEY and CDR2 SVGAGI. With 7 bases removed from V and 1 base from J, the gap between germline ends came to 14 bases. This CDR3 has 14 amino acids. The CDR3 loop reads CASKARTISYEQYF. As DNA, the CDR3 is TGTGCCAGCAAGGCCCGAACCATTTCCTACGAGCAGTACTTC.

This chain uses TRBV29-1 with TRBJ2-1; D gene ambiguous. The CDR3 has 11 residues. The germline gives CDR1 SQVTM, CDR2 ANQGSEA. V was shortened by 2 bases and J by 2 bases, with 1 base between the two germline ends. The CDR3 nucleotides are TGCAGCGTTGAACCCTACAATGAGCAGTTCTTC. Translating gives CSVEPYNEQFF.

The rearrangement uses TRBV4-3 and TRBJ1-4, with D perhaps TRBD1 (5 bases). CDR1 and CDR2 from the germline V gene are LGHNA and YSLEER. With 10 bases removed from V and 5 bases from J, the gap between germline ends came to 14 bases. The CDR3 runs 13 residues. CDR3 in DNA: TGCGCCACCGAGGGAGGGGACAATGAAAAACTGTTTTTT. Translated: CATEGGDNEKLFF.

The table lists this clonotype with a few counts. The CDR3 spells CASSTRTEYGYTF. The CDR3 DNA reads as TGTGCCAGTAGTACCCGGACAGAATATGGCTACACCTTC. V usage is TRBV19 and J usage is TRBJ1-2; D is possibly TRBD1 (6 bases). The germline V gene has CDR1 LNHDA and CDR2 SQIVND (reference sequence). CDR3 length: 13 amino acids. V was clipped by 4 bases and J by 5 bases, with 11 bases between them. The variable domain in full, completed from reference TRBV19 and TRBJ1-2, reads DGGITQSPKYLFRKEGQNVTLSCEQNLNHDAMYWYRQDPGQGLRLIYYSQIVNDFQKGDIAEGYSVSREKKESFPLTVTSAQKNPTAFYLCASSTRTEYGYTFGSGTRLTVV.

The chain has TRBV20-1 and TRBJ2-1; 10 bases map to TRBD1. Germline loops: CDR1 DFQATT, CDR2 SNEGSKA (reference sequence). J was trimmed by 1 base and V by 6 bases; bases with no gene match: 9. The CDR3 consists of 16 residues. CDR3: CSAQTGGEGSYNEQFF. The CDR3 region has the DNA TGCAGTGCCCAGACAGGGGGCGAAGGGTCCTACAATGAGCAGTTCTTC.

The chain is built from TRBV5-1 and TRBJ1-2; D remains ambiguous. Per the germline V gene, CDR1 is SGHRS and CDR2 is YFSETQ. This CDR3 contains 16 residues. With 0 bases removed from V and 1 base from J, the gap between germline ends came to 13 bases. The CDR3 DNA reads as TGCGCCAGCAGCTTGGATCCAGGACGGATTAACTATGGCTACACCTTC. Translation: CASSLDPGRINYGYTF.